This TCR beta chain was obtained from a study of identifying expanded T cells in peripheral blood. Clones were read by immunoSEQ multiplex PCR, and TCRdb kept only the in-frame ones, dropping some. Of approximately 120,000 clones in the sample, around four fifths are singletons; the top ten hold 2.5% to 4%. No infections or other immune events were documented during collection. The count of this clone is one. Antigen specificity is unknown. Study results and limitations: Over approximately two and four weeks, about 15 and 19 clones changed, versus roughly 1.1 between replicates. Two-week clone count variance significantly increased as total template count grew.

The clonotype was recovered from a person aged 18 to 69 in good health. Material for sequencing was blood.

The CDR3 sequence is CASSELLPYRQSQSWDQPQHF. As DNA, the CDR3 is TGTGCCAGCAGTGAATTGCTACCCTATCGACAGTCCCAATCTTGGGATCAGCCCCAGCATTTT. V and J are TRBV6-1 and TRBJ1-5; a possible D gene is TRBD1 (5 bases). Trimming took 2 bases from V and 5 from J, leaving 31 bases between them. The CDR3 has 21 amino acids. CDR1 and CDR2 (germline): MNHNS, SASEGT.